This is a list of T cell receptor beta chains from one sample in a study of tumor and adjacent non-tumor tissue in lung cancer. TCRdb reprocessed the multiplex PCR reads with MiXCR, giving one entry per CDR3 protein. This sample has 90,000 to 100,000 distinct CDR3 sequences, with 80% found just once. The sample taken for sequencing was distant non-tumor lung tissue. The source of these receptors is a man between 60 and 70 years old with small cell lung cancer. The conserved cysteine and the conserved F or W are not part of the CDR3 here. Expanded clones get a size class; other rows say once, few or many, or leave the size out.

cdr3_aa,clone_size,v_call,j_call
ASGYWSQGVFNDQF,NA,TRBV6-5,TRBJ2-1
ASSMVLAGRSGEQF,NA,TRBV11-2,TRBJ2-1
DSSFGHGKGNTEAF,NA,TRBV12-3/TRBV12-4,TRBJ1-1
SGARLRGYYSEQF,NA,TRBV29-1,TRBJ2-1
ASNLRQDPTGELF,NA,TRBV12-3/TRBV12-4,TRBJ2-2
ARSSGLGKTQY,NA,TRBV11-2,TRBJ2-5
SARGKLAGAIEQF,NA,TRBV20-1,TRBJ2-1
TSSHTSSYYNGQF,NA,TRBV12-3/TRBV12-4,TRBJ2-1
ASGSESRTSGCGKEQF,NA,TRBV11-1,TRBJ2-1
SVGGTRKQPQH,NA,TRBV29-1,TRBJ1-5
ASSPGPTEETQY,once,TRBV11-3,TRBJ2-5
AVSIAGEKTQY,NA,TRBV10-3,TRBJ2-5
VGSEGLMYNEQF,once,TRBV6-1,TRBJ2-1
ASSYSIWGLADNDHF,once,TRBV6-5,TRBJ2-1
ASSPSWRGPSGSYNSPLH,NA,TRBV11-3,TRBJ1-6
ASTTDRNYGYT,many,TRBV5-6,TRBJ1-2
AISTKTKYTGELF,NA,TRBV10-3,TRBJ2-2
ASSIGQGGEKLF,NA,TRBV7-9,TRBJ1-4
ATSDGNTEAL,NA,TRBV24-1,TRBJ1-1
SRSCSPPRGLYNEQF,NA,TRBV6-2/TRBV6-3,TRBJ2-1
SARDPGQGNTEAF,many,TRBV20-1,TRBJ1-1
ASNLGGVGTNTQY,NA,TRBV11-2,TRBJ2-3
TGRGGTDEKLF,NA,TRBV6-1,TRBJ1-4
SVMRRELSTDTQY,NA,TRBV29-1,TRBJ2-3
ASSLTGSANYEHY,NA,TRBV7-9,TRBJ2-7
SAKLDSGTEAF,many,TRBV20-1,TRBJ1-1
ASALDGNYDQY,NA,TRBV25-1,TRBJ2-7
ASSVGASGSADTQY,NA,TRBV7-8,TRBJ2-3